One sample yielded the 27 T cell receptor beta chains listed below, sequenced in a study of PD-L1 blockade in urothelial cancer. Time point defined: peripheral blood 6 weeks after treatment start. Profiled with immunoSEQ multiplex PCR; TCRdb holds only in-frame clones, not every one. The repertoire holds approximately 18,000 clones, with over 75% as singletons. The input for sequencing was PBMCs, taken around atezolizumab (anti-PD-L1) treatment. These TCRs come from a man aged 50 or older with urothelial cancer.

The genes are TRBV18 and TRBJ1-1; perhaps TRBD1 as D (6 bases). The V end lost 5 bases, the J end lost 6 bases, and 16 bases lay between the germline ends. CDR3 length: 14 residues. In germline, CDR1 is KGHSH, CDR2 LQKENI. CDR3 amino acids: CASSSGHSTPEAFF. The CDR3 DNA reads as TGTGCCAGCTCATCGGGACATTCGACCCCTGAAGCTTTCTTT.

V usage is TRBV6-6 and J usage is TRBJ2-6; D not resolved. The germline gives CDR1 MNHNY, CDR2 SVGAGI (reference sequence). The V and J ends lost 2 bases and 4 bases respectively, with 9 bases between them. CDR3 length: 15 residues. Here the CDR3 reads CASSYPSGGANVLTF. CDR3 bases: TGTGCCAGCAGTTACCCCTCCGGGGGGGCCAACGTCCTGACTTTC.

This clone has only a few counts. The J gene is TRBJ2-1, the V gene TRBV7-6; 11 bases line up with TRBD2. V shed 1 base and J 3 bases; nucleotides not matched to a gene: 8. CDR1 is SGHVS and CDR2 is FNYEAQ in the germline V gene. This CDR3 is built from 18 residues. The CDR3: CASSLGSGTSGRYNEQFF. The CDR3 bases are TGTGCCAGCAGCTTAGGATCCGGGACTAGCGGTCGCTACAATGAGCAGTTCTTC.

This clone was detected only once. The chain links TRBV16 to TRBJ1-1; no definite D call. This CDR3 comprises 13 residues. The V and J ends lost 4 bases and 2 bases respectively, with 8 bases between them. Germline values: CDR1 KGHSY, CDR2 FQNENV. The CDR3, as DNA: TGTGCCAGCAGCCGCCGGGGAAACACTGAAGCTTTCTTT. It codes for CASSRRGNTEAFF.

The chain recombines TRBV18 with TRBJ2-5; a possible D gene is TRBD1 (6 bases). Germline CDR1 is KGHSH and CDR2 is LQKENI. The CDR3 sequence is 13 residues long. Trimming took off 3 bases at V and 3 bases at J, with 8 bases between the two ends. Written as DNA, the CDR3 is TGTGCCAGCTCACCGGGACAAAAAGAGACCCAGTACTTC. It translates to CASSPGQKETQYF.

The chain links TRBV14 to TRBJ2-5, with D tentatively TRBD2 (6 bases). The CDR3 totals 17 residues. CDR1 is SGHDN, CDR2 FVKESK, per germline. With 0 bases removed from V and 4 bases from J, the gap between germline ends came to 18 bases. CDR3: CASSQDWGDLRGETQYF. DNA for the CDR3: TGTGCCAGCAGCCAAGATTGGGGGGACCTCCGTGGAGAGACCCAGTACTTC. The full variable domain, its missing parts supplied by reference TRBV14 and TRBJ2-5, is EAGVTQFPSHSVIEKGQTVTLRCDPISGHDNLYWYRRVMGKEIKFLLHFVKESKQDESGMPNNRFLAERTGGTYSTLKVQPAELEDSGVYFCASSQDWGDLRGETQYFGPGTRLLVL.

This chain links TRBV5-6 with TRBJ2-7, with D unresolved. Trimming pared 0 bases from V and 4 bases from J, leaving 5 bases between. This CDR3 comprises 12 residues. Germline V gene data show CDR1 as SGHDT and CDR2 as YYEEEE. The CDR3 nucleotides read TGTGCCAGCAGCTTGGTACAATACGAGCAGTACTTC. Translation: CASSLVQYEQYF.

This chain connects TRBV25-1 to TRBJ2-7; the match to TRBD1 covers 7 bases. The CDR3 extends over 17 amino acids. J was trimmed by 5 bases and V by 4 bases; bases with no gene match: 17. Germline assignment: CDR1 MGHDK and CDR2 SYGVNS. The chain's CDR3 is CASSGLVVRGQSNEQYF. CDR3 DNA: TGTGCCAGCAGTGGTTTGGTCGTTAGGGGGCAATCTAACGAGCAGTACTTC.

The chain combines TRBV15 with TRBJ2-7; D is undetermined. Trimming removed 0 bases from V and 3 bases from J, with 12 bases in between. The CDR3 length is 15 residues. Per the germline V gene, CDR1 is LNHNV and CDR2 is YYDKDF (reference sequence). The CDR3 loop reads CATSREKGVSYEQYF. CDR3 DNA sequence: TGTGCCACCAGCAGAGAAAAAGGAGTAAGCTACGAGCAGTACTTC.

The genes are TRBV11-2 and TRBJ2-7; perhaps TRBD1 as D (5 bases). Trimming stripped 4 bases from V and 4 bases from J, with 14 bases between. Germline V gene lookup returns CDR1 SGHAT and CDR2 FQNNGV. The CDR3 sequence is 14 residues long. The CDR3 DNA reads as TGTGCCAGCAGCTCCGTCCAGGGCGGTTACGAGCAGTACTTC. It is translated as CASSSVQGGYEQYF.

The rearrangement uses TRBV5-5 and TRBJ1-3; 7 bases agree with TRBD1. This CDR3 contains 15 residues. Germline loops: CDR1 SGHKS, CDR2 YYEKEE (reference sequence). V dropped 1 base and J dropped 4; count of bases not matched to a gene: 5. The CDR3 DNA reads TGTGCCAGCAGCTTGCAGGGGGGCTCAGGAAACACCATATATTTT. Translating it yields CASSLQGGSGNTIYF.

The chain uses TRBV25-1 and TRBJ2-7; perhaps TRBD2 as D (6 bases). V lost 0 bases and J 4 bases, leaving 19 bases between the germline ends. CDR3 length: 17 amino acids. Per germline, CDR1 MGHDK and CDR2 SYGVNS. The CDR3 coding sequence is TGTGCCAGCAGTGAATACCCCCTCGCCGGGACTCCGTACGAGCAGTACTTC. Translation: CASSEYPLAGTPYEQYF.

The chain uses TRBV18 and TRBJ2-1; D is ambiguous. Germline V gives CDR1 KGHSH, CDR2 LQKENI. CDR3 size: 15 residues. Trimming took 1 base from V and 0 from J, leaving 7 bases between them. CDR3 nucleotide sequence: TGTGCCAGCTCACCACTCGGAGTCTCCTACAATGAGCAGTTCTTC. Amino acids: CASSPLGVSYNEQFF.

V gene TRBV19 combines with J gene TRBJ2-1, with 7 bases lining up with TRBD2. Germline V gene lookup returns CDR1 LNHDA and CDR2 SQIVND (reference sequence). The CDR3 sequence is 16 residues long. V was clipped by 3 bases and J by 3 bases; unmatched bases: 8. The CDR3 DNA reads as TGTGCCAGTAGTATGAGCCGGTCTAGCGGCTACAATGAGCAGTTCTTC. This sequence encodes CASSMSRSSGYNEQFF.

The V and J genes are TRBV19 and TRBJ2-2; 7 nucleotides line up with TRBD1. Germline CDR1 reads LNHDA; CDR2 reads SQIVND (reference sequence). The CDR3 runs 14 residues. The V and J ends lost 3 bases and 5 bases, in that order; junction bases with no gene match: 3. CDR3 sequence: CASSMTGYTGELFF. The CDR3 DNA sequence: TGTGCCAGTAGTATGACAGGGTATACCGGGGAGCTGTTTTTT.

This chain joins TRBV2 and TRBJ1-4; a weak D match, TRBD1 (5 bases). The CDR3 covers 13 residues. Germline V gene sequence: CDR1 SNHLY, CDR2 FYNNEI. V gave up 1 base and J gave up 13 bases, with 13 bases separating them. DNA for the CDR3: TGTGCCAGCAGTGAAGGCGGCCGAAGGGGACTGTTTTTT. This translates into CASSEGGRRGLFF.

This clone was found a few times. This rearrangement joins TRBV2 to TRBJ2-2; D might be TRBD1 (5 bases). The CDR3 runs 14 residues. Looked up from germline, CDR1 is SNHLY and CDR2 is FYNNEI. Trimming took 7 bases from V and 5 from J, leaving 14 bases between them. CDR3 coding DNA: TGTGCCAGCAAGGAAAAGGGGTGGACCGGGGAGCTGTTTTTT. Protein sequence: CASKEKGWTGELFF.

The chain combines TRBV4-1 with TRBJ2-5, with TRBD2 matching 7 bases. Germline CDR1 and CDR2: MGHRA and YSYEKL. The CDR3 loop spans 17 amino acids. The ends lost 0 bases at V and 5 bases at J; junction bases unmatched: 12. This chain's CDR3 is CASSQDFRGSPWETQYF. As DNA, the CDR3 is TGCGCCAGCAGCCAAGACTTCCGCGGGAGTCCCTGGGAGACCCAGTACTTC.

This chain uses TRBV5-4 with TRBJ1-6; D perhaps matches TRBD1 (6 bases). CDR3 length: 15 amino acids. The germline gives CDR1 SGHNT, CDR2 YYREEE (reference sequence). V shed 3 bases and J shed 6 bases, with 13 bases lying between them. As DNA, the CDR3 is TGTGCCAGCAGCTCGCAGACAGGCGCTAATTCACCCCTCCACTTT. Protein sequence: CASSSQTGANSPLHF.

J is TRBJ2-7 and V is TRBV7-2, with D maybe TRBD2 (5 bases). Trimming shortened V by 7 bases and J by 3 bases, and 19 bases separated the two germline ends. Germline V gene sequence: CDR1 SGHTA, CDR2 FQGNSA. The CDR3 consists of 15 residues. CDR3 loop: CASTPRGGSNYEQYF. The CDR3 DNA reads as TGTGCCAGCACCCCGCGCGGAGGTTCGAACTACGAGCAGTACTTC.

The genes are TRBV2 and TRBJ1-6, with 7 bases matching TRBD1. The CDR3 is made up of 15 amino acids. After removal of 4 bases from V and 5 bases from J, the junction contained 5 bases not matched to a gene. CDR1 is SNHLY, CDR2 FYNNEI, per germline. The chain's CDR3 is CASSGGQRDNSPLHF. The CDR3 DNA reads TGTGCCAGCAGTGGGGGACAGAGGGATAATTCACCCCTCCACTTT.

The gene calls are TRBV5-1 and TRBJ1-5; D might be TRBD1 (5 bases). V was shortened by 0 bases and J by 5 bases, with 15 bases between the two germline ends. Germline V lookup: CDR1 SGHRS, CDR2 YFSETQ. The CDR3 extends over 16 amino acids. CDR3 loop: CASSLEGDSSYQPQHF. The CDR3 DNA reads as TGCGCCAGCAGCTTGGAAGGGGACTCCTCCTATCAGCCCCAGCATTTT.

The chain recombines TRBV19 with TRBJ1-4; possibly TRBD1 for D (5 bases). V lost 5 bases and J 4 bases, leaving 14 bases between the germline ends. Germline V gives CDR1 LNHDA, CDR2 SQIVND (reference sequence). This CDR3 has 15 amino acids. The CDR3 DNA sequence: TGTGCCAGTAGTCCCATGTCGGGGGGTAATGAAAAACTGTTTTTT. Protein sequence: CASSPMSGGNEKLFF.

This chain connects TRBV18 to TRBJ1-1; 7 nucleotides match TRBD1. CDR3 length equals 14 residues. Germline CDR1 is KGHSH and CDR2 is LQKENI. The ends lost 8 bases at V and 3 bases at J; junction bases unmatched: 9. CDR3 sequence (DNA): TGTGCCAGCAAACGACAGGGAGCGGACACTGAAGCTTTCTTT. Its protein is CASKRQGADTEAFF.

The chain combines TRBV30 with TRBJ1-2; TRBD1 might be the D (5 bases). Germline V gene lookup returns CDR1 GTSNPN and CDR2 SVGIG (reference sequence). Trimming stripped 8 bases from V and 9 bases from J, with 16 bases between. The CDR3 spans 11 residues. The CDR3 is CARRQILSYTF. The CDR3 DNA sequence: TGTGCCAGACGACAGATTTTAAGCTACACCTTC.

The genes are TRBV7-3 and TRBJ2-1; no definite D call. CDR3 size: 15 residues. The V end lost 1 base, the J end lost 1 base, and 8 bases lay between the germline ends. Per the germline V gene, CDR1 is SGHTA and CDR2 is FQGTGA. CDR3 sequence reads: CASSLIPGSYNEQFF. The CDR3 DNA follows: TGTGCCAGCAGCTTAATCCCAGGTTCCTACAATGAGCAGTTCTTC.

The V and J genes are TRBV2 and TRBJ2-7; the match to TRBD2 covers 14 bases. There are 15 residues in the CDR3. CDR1 is SNHLY, CDR2 FYNNEI, per germline. Trimming removed 10 bases from V and 5 bases from J; junction bases left unmatched: 10. CDR3 residues: CATALGLAGGDEQYV. The CDR3 coding sequence is TGTGCCACAGCTCTAGGACTAGCGGGGGGCGACGAGCAGTACGTC.